A single sample gave rise to the 10 T cell receptor beta chains below, sequenced in a study of radiotherapy plus CTLA-4 blockade in lung cancer. Method: immunoSEQ multiplex PCR; TCRdb's copy keeps in-frame clones and lacks some. The table lists 50,000 or so clones, 70% to 80% of them singletons. Sequenced here: peripheral blood, sampled from a patient treated with radiotherapy plus ipilimumab. The receptor set was obtained from a human donor with non-small cell lung cancer who had stable disease on radiotherapy plus ipilimumab.

Worth noting for this clone: Other nucleotide sequences in the sample specify the same CDR3. The chain is built from TRBV4-3 and TRBJ2-4, with TRBD1 matching 7 bases. The CDR3 extends over 14 amino acids. Germline trimming cut 0 bases from V and 6 bases from J; bases unmatched to any gene: 2. The germline V gene encodes CDR1 LGHNA and CDR2 YSLEER. This chain's CDR3 is CASSQDRDRNIQYF. The DNA for the CDR3 is TGCGCCAGCAGCCAAGACCGGGACAGAAACATTCAGTACTTC.

The rearrangement uses TRBV9 and TRBJ1-2, with D possibly matching TRBD1 (5 bases). CDR1 and CDR2 from the germline V gene are SGDLS and YYNGEE. This CDR3 comprises 16 residues. V lost 1 base and J lost 6, with 19 bases in between. The CDR3 nucleotides read TGTGCCAGCAGCGTAATGGAGGGGAGAGGCGAGAATGGCTACACCTTC. This gives the protein CASSVMEGRGENGYTF.

V usage is TRBV5-4 and J usage is TRBJ1-1, with D possibly matching TRBD1 (5 bases). This CDR3 is 14 amino acids long. V gave up 5 bases and J gave up 2 bases, with 13 bases separating them. CDR1 is SGHNT, CDR2 YYREEE, per germline (reference sequence). CDR3 nucleotide sequence: TGTGCCAGCAGGGGGGACGGCTACAACACTGAAGCTTTCTTT. It yields the protein CASRGDGYNTEAFF. Combining the CDR3 with reference TRBV5-4 and TRBJ1-1 gives the whole variable domain ETGVTQSPTHLIKTRGQQVTLRCSSQSGHNTVSWYQQALGQGPQFIFQYYREEENGRGNFPPRFSGLQFPNYSSELNVNALELDDSALYLCASRGDGYNTEAFFGQGTRLTVV.

V gene TRBV27 combines with J gene TRBJ1-5; D is unclear. Between the trimmed V and J ends, which lost 5 bases and 7 bases, there was a span of 12 bases. CDR1 and CDR2 (germline): MNHEY, SMNVEV (reference sequence). The CDR3 is 13 residues long. The CDR3 nucleotides read TGTGCCAGCAGTGAGATGGGATCCCAGCCCCAGCATTTT. Protein sequence: CASSEMGSQPQHF.

The chain couples TRBV7-2 to TRBJ2-1; 8 positions agree with TRBD2. The CDR3 extends over 16 amino acids. Trimming removed 5 bases from V and 7 bases from J; junction bases left unmatched: 13. Per the germline V gene, CDR1 is SGHTA and CDR2 is FQGNSA. The CDR3 reads CASSLDSGGPGNEQFF. The CDR3 coding sequence is TGTGCCAGCAGCCTGGATTCGGGGGGGCCCGGGAATGAGCAGTTCTTC.

This clone came up a few times. The chain carries TRBV9 and TRBJ2-2; D possibly corresponds to TRBD2 (6 bases). Germline V gene data show CDR1 as SGDLS and CDR2 as YYNGEE. V was pared by 3 bases and J by 7 bases, with 16 bases between. The CDR3 has 15 amino acids. As DNA, the CDR3 is TGTGCCAGCAGCGCCCCCGGGAGCACGGACGGGGAGCTGTTTTTT. It is translated as CASSAPGSTDGELFF. Together with reference TRBV9 and TRBJ2-2, the CDR3 gives the full variable domain: DSGVTQTPKHLITATGQRVTLRCSPRSGDLSVYWYQQSLDQGLQFLIQYYNGEERAKGNILERFSAQQFPDLHSELNLSSLELGDSALYFCASSAPGSTDGELFFGEGSRLTVL.

This clone was detected a few times. This chain links TRBV4-3 with TRBJ1-2; D might be TRBD1 (5 bases). The CDR3 spans 13 residues. V lost 1 base, J lost 3 bases, and 6 bases lay in between. Looked up from germline, CDR1 is LGHNA and CDR2 is YSLEER. This CDR3 reads CASSQGQYYGYTF. The CDR3 DNA follows: TGCGCCAGCAGCCAAGGACAGTACTATGGCTACACCTTC.

This clone has only a few counts. The gene calls are TRBV25-1 and TRBJ2-7; the D is unclear. The germline gives CDR1 MGHDK, CDR2 SYGVNS. The CDR3 extends over 12 amino acids. The V gene lost 4 bases and the J gene lost 0 bases, with 4 bases spanning the gap. CDR3 sequence reads: CASSGSSYEQYF. Here the CDR3 DNA reads TGTGCCAGCAGTGGCAGCTCCTACGAGCAGTACTTC.

This rearrangement joins TRBV19 to TRBJ2-1, with D possibly matching TRBD1 (5 bases). The CDR3 consists of 14 residues. V lost 5 bases and J 2 bases, leaving 10 bases between the germline ends. CDR1 LNHDA and CDR2 SQIVND come from the germline V gene (reference sequence). As DNA, the CDR3 is TGTGCCAGTAGTCCCGCAGGGACCTACAATGAGCAGTTCTTC. It is translated as CASSPAGTYNEQFF.

The J gene is TRBJ1-1, the V gene TRBV6-6; 7 bases are shared with TRBD1. CDR1 is MNHNY, CDR2 SVGAGI, per germline (reference sequence). The CDR3 consists of 13 residues. V gave up 5 bases and J gave up 5 bases; unmatched junction bases: 5. The DNA of the CDR3 is TGTGCCAGCAGTGTCCAGGGGGGGACTGAAGCTTTCTTT. Translating it yields CASSVQGGTEAFF.